The 18 T cell receptor beta chains below were found in one sample sequenced in a study of T-cell memory formation after mild COVID-19. TCRdb re-called the 5' RACE reads through MiXCR, storing one row per CDR3 protein. The repertoire holds around 450,000 distinct CDR3 sequences, with roughly 20% as singletons. Source material: PBMCs or a T cell subset sorted from them (not recorded which). All receptors derive from an adult woman who had mild COVID-19 (a few samples of this study predate the infection). Cell type and time point are not known.

V is TRBV2 and J is TRBJ2-7; TRBD1 aligns across 7 bases. The V gene end was trimmed by 10 bases and the J gene end by 0 bases; junction bases not matched to a gene: 6. Germline V gives CDR1 SNHLY, CDR2 FYNNEI. This CDR3 has 13 amino acids. CDR3 DNA sequence: TGTGCCACTTCGACAGGGTCCTCCTACGAGCAGTACTTC. Translating gives CATSTGSSYEQYF.

Comments on this clonotype: Given a much more abundant clone one base away, this may be a read error. The chain combines TRBV12-3 or TRBV12-4 with TRBJ1-1; perhaps TRBD1 as D (5 bases). The germline V and J ends were trimmed by 6 bases and 4 bases, with 9 bases remaining between them. The CDR3 consists of 12 residues. The CDR3 region is CASSAGLTEAFF. The CDR3 region has the DNA TGTGCCAGCAGCGCAGGGCTCACTGAAGCTTTCTTT.

The chain has TRBV29-1 and TRBJ2-1, with 9 positions matching TRBD1. J was trimmed by 8 bases and V by 6 bases; bases with no gene match: 11. This CDR3 comprises 14 residues. Germline V lookup: CDR1 SQVTM, CDR2 ANQGSEA. CDR3 DNA: TGCAGCGTGGATACAGGGGGCACACACGATGAGCAGTTCTTC. It specifies CSVDTGGTHDEQFF.

This chain uses TRBV3-1 with TRBJ1-1; D remains unclear. V gave up 1 base and J gave up 7 bases, with 13 bases separating them. The CDR3 consists of 14 residues. Germline V CDR1 and CDR2: LGHDT, YNNKEL (reference sequence). The CDR3 spells CASSQGWIGNEAFF. In DNA form, the CDR3 reads TGTGCCAGCAGCCAAGGGTGGATTGGAAATGAAGCTTTCTTT.

This chain links TRBV6-5 with TRBJ2-1; 13 bases line up with TRBD2. CDR1 and CDR2 from the germline V gene are MNHEY and SVGAGI. The J segment lost 7 bases and the V segment lost 4 bases, leaving 13 bases of the junction unmatched. The CDR3 is made up of 18 amino acids. The CDR3 sequence: CASSSDLRLAGGRNEQFF. The CDR3 DNA reads as TGTGCCAGCAGTTCCGACCTCCGACTAGCGGGGGGAAGGAATGAGCAGTTCTTC.

This clonotype was counted between two and nine times. The chain joins TRBV25-1 to TRBJ2-3, with D possibly being TRBD1 (5 bases). This CDR3 has 17 amino acids. The germline V gene has CDR1 MGHDK and CDR2 SYGVNS. The V end lost 8 bases, the J end lost 2 bases, and 23 bases lay between the germline ends. CDR3: CASPFFKRQGSTDTQYF. CDR3 nucleotides: TGTGCCAGCCCTTTTTTTAAGAGGCAGGGCTCCACAGATACGCAGTATTTT.

This sequence joins TRBV29-1 and TRBJ1-2; 7 bases align to TRBD1. The CDR3 is made up of 15 amino acids. Germline assignment: CDR1 SQVTM and CDR2 ANQGSEA. V trimming: 1 base; J trimming: 2 bases; junction bases outside the gene matches: 7. The CDR3 region is CSVEVQGQKNYGYTF. As DNA, the CDR3 is TGCAGCGTTGAAGTCCAGGGACAGAAGAACTATGGCTACACCTTC. Drawing the rest from reference TRBV29-1 and TRBJ1-2, the complete variable domain is SAVISQKPSRDICQRGTSLTIQCQVDSQVTMMFWYRQQPGQSLTLIATANQGSEATYESGFVIDKFPISRPNLTFSTLTVSNMSPEDSSIYLCSVEVQGQKNYGYTFGSGTRLTVV.

This clonotype was seen only a few times. The chain joins TRBV29-1 to TRBJ2-3; TRBD1 matches at 8 bases. The CDR3 covers 14 residues. From germline, CDR1 is SQVTM and CDR2 ANQGSEA. V dropped 4 bases and J dropped 3; count of bases not matched to a gene: 6. The CDR3 DNA reads TGCAGCGTTGTTTCAGGGGGCAGGACAGATACGCAGTATTTT. This encodes CSVVSGGRTDTQYF.

This clonotype was recorded a few times. V gene TRBV15 combines with J gene TRBJ2-5; 8 bases are shared with TRBD2. Germline V gene lookup returns CDR1 LNHNV and CDR2 YYDKDF (reference sequence). V trimming: 1 base; J trimming: 5 bases; junction bases outside the gene matches: 9. There are 16 residues in the CDR3. The CDR3 here is CATSRVGAGVIETQYF. The CDR3 nucleotides are TGTGCCACCAGCAGAGTTGGAGCGGGAGTTATCGAGACCCAGTACTTC.

The sample holds a few counts of this clonotype. The V gene is TRBV7-3, the J gene TRBJ2-5; the match to TRBD1 covers 10 bases. The CDR3 covers 16 residues. The germline gives CDR1 SGHTA, CDR2 FQGTGA. The V segment lost 5 bases and the J segment 6 bases; nucleotides outside the gene matches: 12. Here the CDR3 reads CASSTTFGQGGKTQYF. The CDR3 coding sequence is TGTGCCAGCAGCACAACCTTCGGACAGGGGGGAAAGACCCAGTACTTC.

This clonotype occurred once. V usage is TRBV3-1 and J usage is TRBJ1-4; D unclear. Trimming took off 5 bases at V and 5 bases at J, with 15 bases between the two ends. The CDR3 consists of 15 residues. Germline CDR1 reads LGHDT; CDR2 reads YNNKEL (reference sequence). CDR3 residues: CASSFKVAVNEKLFF. In DNA, the CDR3 is TGTGCCAGCAGCTTTAAAGTCGCAGTAAATGAAAAACTGTTTTTT.

This clonotype was observed a few times. The chain couples TRBV7-3 to TRBJ2-1; a possible D gene is TRBD1 (6 bases). The length of the CDR3 is 13 residues. In germline, CDR1 is SGHTA, CDR2 FQGTGA. The V gene lost 2 bases and the J gene lost 8 bases, with 10 bases spanning the gap. CDR3 protein: CASSLFRGHEQFF. The CDR3 nucleotides are TGTGCCAGCAGCTTATTCAGGGGTCATGAGCAGTTCTTC. The variable domain in full, with the rest retrieved from reference TRBV7-3 and TRBJ2-1, is GAGVSQTPSNKVTEKGKYVELRCDPISGHTALYWYRQSLGQGPEFLIYFQGTGAADDSGLPNDRFFAVRPEGSVSTLKIQRTERGDSAVYLCASSLFRGHEQFFGPGTRLTVL.

The chain recombines TRBV29-1 with TRBJ1-2, with D uncertain. The CDR3 covers 10 residues. The germline V gene encodes CDR1 SQVTM and CDR2 ANQGSEA. Trimming removed 2 bases from V and 8 bases from J, with 6 bases in between. The CDR3 coding sequence is TGCAGCGTTGAAACGGGGGGCTACACCTTC. Protein product: CSVETGGYTF. Looking up the rest from reference TRBV29-1 and TRBJ1-2 gives the full variable domain: SAVISQKPSRDICQRGTSLTIQCQVDSQVTMMFWYRQQPGQSLTLIATANQGSEATYESGFVIDKFPISRPNLTFSTLTVSNMSPEDSSIYLCSVETGGYTFGSGTRLTVV.

There are a few counts of this clonotype. V is TRBV29-1 and J is TRBJ1-1, with TRBD1 matching 8 bases. CDR3 size: 13 residues. Germline V gene lookup returns CDR1 SQVTM and CDR2 ANQGSEA. J lost 4 bases, V lost 3 bases, and 4 bases had no gene match. The CDR3 protein is CSVEYDRGTEAFF. The CDR3 DNA reads as TGCAGCGTTGAGTATGACAGGGGCACTGAAGCTTTCTTT.

This clonotype appeared a few times. This chain links TRBV18 with TRBJ1-6, with a tentative D call TRBD1 (6 bases). This CDR3 has 17 residues. Germline CDR1 KGHSH, CDR2 LQKENI. Between the trimmed V and J ends, which lost 0 bases and 3 bases, there was a span of 12 bases. CDR3 DNA sequence: TGTGCCAGCTCACCACCGAACAGGGCTAACTATAATTCACCCCTCCACTTT. Protein: CASSPPNRANYNSPLHF.

This clonotype was picked up a small number of times. The chain uses TRBV24-1 and TRBJ2-1; D call uncertain. Germline V gives CDR1 KGHDR, CDR2 SFDVKD. This CDR3 is built from 11 residues. Trimming removed 4 bases at V and 8 bases at J, with 5 bases between. The CDR3 reads CATSDPYEQFF. The CDR3 DNA reads as TGTGCCACCAGTGACCCATATGAGCAGTTCTTC.

In this sample, this clonotype turned up a few times. The J gene is TRBJ1-1, the V gene TRBV12-3 or TRBV12-4; the D is unclear. The CDR3 runs 12 residues. Trimming left V 4 bases short and J 5 bases short, with 8 bases between. CDR3 nucleotides: TGTGCCAGCAGTTCCGTGAGGACTGAAGCTTTCTTT. It translates to CASSSVRTEAFF.

The chain employs TRBV6-5 and TRBJ1-6; perhaps TRBD1 as D (6 bases). CDR3 size: 13 residues. Germline V lookup: CDR1 MNHEY, CDR2 SVGAGI. Between the trimmed V and J ends, which lost 5 bases and 10 bases, there was a span of 12 bases. For the CDR3, the DNA is TGTGCCAGCAGTAAAGGGGGGACCTCACCCCTCCACTTT. Translated: CASSKGGTSPLHF.